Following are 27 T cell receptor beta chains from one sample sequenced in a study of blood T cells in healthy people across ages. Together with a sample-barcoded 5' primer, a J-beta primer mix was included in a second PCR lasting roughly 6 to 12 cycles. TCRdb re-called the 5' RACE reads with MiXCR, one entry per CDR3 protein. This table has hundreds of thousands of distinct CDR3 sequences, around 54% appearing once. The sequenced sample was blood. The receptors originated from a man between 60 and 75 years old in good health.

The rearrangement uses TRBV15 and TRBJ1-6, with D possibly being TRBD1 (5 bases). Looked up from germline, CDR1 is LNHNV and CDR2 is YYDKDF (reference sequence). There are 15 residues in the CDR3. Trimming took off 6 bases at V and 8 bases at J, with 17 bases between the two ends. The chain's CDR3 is CATSWLGDRDSPLHF. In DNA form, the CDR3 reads TGTGCCACCAGTTGGTTGGGGGATAGGGATTCACCCCTCCACTTT.

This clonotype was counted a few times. The DNA of the CDR3 is TGTGCCAGCAGCTTAGCGGCACTGGTTGACTATGGCTACACCTTC. Translation gives CASSLAALVDYGYTF. J is TRBJ1-2 and V is TRBV7-9; D gene unclear. Deletions cut 0 bases from V and 3 bases from J, with 11 bases between. The CDR3 runs 15 residues. Germline V gene sequence: CDR1 SEHNR, CDR2 FQNEAQ (reference sequence).

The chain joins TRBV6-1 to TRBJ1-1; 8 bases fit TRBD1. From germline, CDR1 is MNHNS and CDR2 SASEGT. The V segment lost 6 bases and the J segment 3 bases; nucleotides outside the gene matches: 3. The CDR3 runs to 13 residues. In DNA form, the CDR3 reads TGTGCCAGCAGCACAGGGGGGTACACTGAAGCTTTCTTT. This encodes CASSTGGYTEAFF.

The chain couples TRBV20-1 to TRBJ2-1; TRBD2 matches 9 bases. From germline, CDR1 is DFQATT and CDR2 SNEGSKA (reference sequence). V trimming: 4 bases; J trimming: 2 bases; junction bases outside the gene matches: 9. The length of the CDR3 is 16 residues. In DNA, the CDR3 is TGCAGTGCTATTAGTGGACTAGCGTTTACCTACAATGAGCAGTTCTTC. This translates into CSAISGLAFTYNEQFF.

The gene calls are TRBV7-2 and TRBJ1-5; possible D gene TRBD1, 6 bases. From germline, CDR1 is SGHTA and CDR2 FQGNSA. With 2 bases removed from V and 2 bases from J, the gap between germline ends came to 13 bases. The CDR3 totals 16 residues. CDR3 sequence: CASSLIRGSGNQPQHF. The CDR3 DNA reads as TGTGCCAGCAGCTTAATAAGGGGGTCGGGCAATCAGCCCCAGCATTTT.

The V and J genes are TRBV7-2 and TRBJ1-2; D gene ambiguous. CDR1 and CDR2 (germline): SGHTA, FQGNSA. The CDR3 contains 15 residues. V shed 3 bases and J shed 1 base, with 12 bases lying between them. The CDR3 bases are TGTGCCAGCAGCTTGCAAGGACGGGTTAACTATGGCTACACCTTC. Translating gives CASSLQGRVNYGYTF.

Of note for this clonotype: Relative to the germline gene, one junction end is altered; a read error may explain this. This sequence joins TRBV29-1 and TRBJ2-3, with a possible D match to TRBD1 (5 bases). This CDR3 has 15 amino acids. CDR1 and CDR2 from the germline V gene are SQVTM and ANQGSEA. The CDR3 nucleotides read TGCGGCGTGAGCCCGACCTGGGGCGGCACAGATACGCAGTATTTT. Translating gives CGVSPTWGGTDTQYF.

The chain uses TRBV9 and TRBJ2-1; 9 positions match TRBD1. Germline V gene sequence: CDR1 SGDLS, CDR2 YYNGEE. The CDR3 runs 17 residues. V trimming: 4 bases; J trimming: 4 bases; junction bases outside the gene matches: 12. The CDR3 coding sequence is TGTGCCAGCAGCATAGAAGTTGGTGGACAGGGGTACAATGAGCAGTTCTTC. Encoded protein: CASSIEVGGQGYNEQFF.

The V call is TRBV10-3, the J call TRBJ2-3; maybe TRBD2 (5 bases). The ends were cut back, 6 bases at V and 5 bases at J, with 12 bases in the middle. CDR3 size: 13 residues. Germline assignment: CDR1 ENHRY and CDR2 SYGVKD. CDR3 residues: CAIRRASGDTQYF. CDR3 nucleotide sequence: TGTGCCATCAGGCGGGCCTCAGGAGATACGCAGTATTTT.

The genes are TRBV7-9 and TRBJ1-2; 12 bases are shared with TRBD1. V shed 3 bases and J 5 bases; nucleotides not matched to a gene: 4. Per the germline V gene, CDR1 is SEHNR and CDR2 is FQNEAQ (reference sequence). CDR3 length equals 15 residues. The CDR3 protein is CASSFSGQGAYGYTF. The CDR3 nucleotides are TGTGCCAGCAGCTTCTCGGGACAGGGGGCTTATGGCTACACCTTC.

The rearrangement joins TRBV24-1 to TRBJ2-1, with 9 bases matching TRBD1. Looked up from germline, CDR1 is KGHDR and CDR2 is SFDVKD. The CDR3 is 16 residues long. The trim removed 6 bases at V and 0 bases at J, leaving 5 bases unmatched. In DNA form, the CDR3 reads TGTGCCACCAGTAATACGGGACAGGGCTCCTACAATGAGCAGTTCTTC. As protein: CATSNTGQGSYNEQFF.

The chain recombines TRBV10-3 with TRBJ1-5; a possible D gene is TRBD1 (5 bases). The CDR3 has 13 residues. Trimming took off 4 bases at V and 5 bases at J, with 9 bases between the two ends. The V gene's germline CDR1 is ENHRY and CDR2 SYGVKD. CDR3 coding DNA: TGTGCCATCAGTGTCAGGGTGGATCAGCCCCAGCATTTT. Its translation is CAISVRVDQPQHF.

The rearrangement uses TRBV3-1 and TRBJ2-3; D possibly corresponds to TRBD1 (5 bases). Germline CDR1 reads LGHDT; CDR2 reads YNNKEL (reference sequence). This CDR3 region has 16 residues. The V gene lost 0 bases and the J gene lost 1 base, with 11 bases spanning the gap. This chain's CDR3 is CASSQDRDSGTDTQYF. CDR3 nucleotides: TGTGCCAGCAGCCAAGACAGGGATTCAGGCACAGATACGCAGTATTTT.

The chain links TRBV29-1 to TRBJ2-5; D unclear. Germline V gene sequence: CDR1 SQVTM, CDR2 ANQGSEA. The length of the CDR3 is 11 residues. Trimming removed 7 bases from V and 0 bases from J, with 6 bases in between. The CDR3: CSAKYQETQYF. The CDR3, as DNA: TGCAGCGCCAAATACCAAGAGACCCAGTACTTC.

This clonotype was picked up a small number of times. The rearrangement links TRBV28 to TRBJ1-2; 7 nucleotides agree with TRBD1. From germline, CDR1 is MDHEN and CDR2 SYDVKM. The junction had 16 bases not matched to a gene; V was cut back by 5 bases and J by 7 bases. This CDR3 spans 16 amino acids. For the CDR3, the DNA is TGTGCCAGCAGTCCGCCCACGGGACAGCTGCGGTCTGGCTACACCTTC. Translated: CASSPPTGQLRSGYTF.

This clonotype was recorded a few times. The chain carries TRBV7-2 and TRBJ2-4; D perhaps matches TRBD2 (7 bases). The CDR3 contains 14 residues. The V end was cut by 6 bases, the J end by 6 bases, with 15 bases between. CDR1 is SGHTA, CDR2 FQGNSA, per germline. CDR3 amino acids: CASSPRGAGNIQYF. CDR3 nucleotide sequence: TGTGCCAGCAGTCCTCGGGGGGCTGGAAACATTCAGTACTTC.

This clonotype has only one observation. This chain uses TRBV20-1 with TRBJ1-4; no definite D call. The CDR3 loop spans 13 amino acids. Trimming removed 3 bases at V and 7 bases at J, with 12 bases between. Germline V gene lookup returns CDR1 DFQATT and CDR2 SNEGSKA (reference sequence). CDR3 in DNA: TGCAGTGCTAGGGAGGGTGGAAGTGAAAAACTGTTTTTT. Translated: CSAREGGSEKLFF.

The CDR3 loop reads CASRRPGLAEVQYF. CDR3 nucleotides: TGTGCCAGCAGAAGACCGGGACTAGCTGAGGTGCAGTACTTC. V and J are TRBV28 and TRBJ2-5; 9 bases map to TRBD2. The CDR3 sequence is 14 residues long. The V segment lost 6 bases and the J segment 11 bases; nucleotides outside the gene matches: 13. Germline V lookup: CDR1 MDHEN, CDR2 SYDVKM.

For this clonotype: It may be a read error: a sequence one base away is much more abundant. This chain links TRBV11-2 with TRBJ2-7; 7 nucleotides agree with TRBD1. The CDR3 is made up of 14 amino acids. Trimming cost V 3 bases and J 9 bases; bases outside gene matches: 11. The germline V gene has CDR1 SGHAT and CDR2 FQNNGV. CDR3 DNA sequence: TGTGCCAGCAGCTTTGACAGGGTGGTCCACGGGCAGTACTTC. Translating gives CASSFDRVVHGQYF.

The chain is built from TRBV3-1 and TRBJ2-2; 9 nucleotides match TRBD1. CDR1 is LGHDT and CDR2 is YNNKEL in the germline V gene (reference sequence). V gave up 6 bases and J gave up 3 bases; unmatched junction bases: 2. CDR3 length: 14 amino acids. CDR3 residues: CASRQGADTGELFF. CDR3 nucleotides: TGTGCCAGCAGACAGGGGGCGGACACCGGGGAGCTGTTTTTT.

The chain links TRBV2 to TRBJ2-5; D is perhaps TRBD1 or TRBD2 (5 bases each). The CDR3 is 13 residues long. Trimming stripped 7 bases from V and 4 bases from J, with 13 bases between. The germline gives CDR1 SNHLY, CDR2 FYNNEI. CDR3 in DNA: TGTGCCAGCATGAGAGGGGTTGTAGAGACCCAGTACTTC. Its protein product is CASMRGVVETQYF.

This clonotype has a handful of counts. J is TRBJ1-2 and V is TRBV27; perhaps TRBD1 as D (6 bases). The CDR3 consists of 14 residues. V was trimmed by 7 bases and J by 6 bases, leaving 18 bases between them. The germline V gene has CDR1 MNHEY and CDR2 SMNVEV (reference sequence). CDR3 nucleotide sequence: TGTGCCAGCACACCAAACGGACAGCAGAATGGCTACACCTTC. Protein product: CASTPNGQQNGYTF.

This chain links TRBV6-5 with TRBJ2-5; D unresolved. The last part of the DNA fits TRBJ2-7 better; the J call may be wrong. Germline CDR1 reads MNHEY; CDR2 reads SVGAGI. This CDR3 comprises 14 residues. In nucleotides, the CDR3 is TGTGCCAGCAGTTACTCCCAGAGGAGAGACGAGCAGTACTTC. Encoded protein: CASSYSQRRDEQYF.

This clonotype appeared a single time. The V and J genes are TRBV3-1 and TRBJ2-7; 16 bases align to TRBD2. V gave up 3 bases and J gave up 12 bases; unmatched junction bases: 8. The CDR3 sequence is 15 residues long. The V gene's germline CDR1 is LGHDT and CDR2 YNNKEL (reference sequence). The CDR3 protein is CASSQGLAGGETRYF. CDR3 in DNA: TGTGCCAGCAGCCAGGGACTAGCGGGGGGGGAGACCCGGTACTTC.

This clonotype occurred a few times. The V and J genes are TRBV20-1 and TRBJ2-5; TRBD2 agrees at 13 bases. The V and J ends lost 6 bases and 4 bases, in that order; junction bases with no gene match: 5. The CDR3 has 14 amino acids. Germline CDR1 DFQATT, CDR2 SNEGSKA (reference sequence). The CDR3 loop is CSAPTSGGLETQYF. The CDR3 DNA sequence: TGCAGTGCACCGACTAGCGGGGGGTTAGAGACCCAGTACTTC.

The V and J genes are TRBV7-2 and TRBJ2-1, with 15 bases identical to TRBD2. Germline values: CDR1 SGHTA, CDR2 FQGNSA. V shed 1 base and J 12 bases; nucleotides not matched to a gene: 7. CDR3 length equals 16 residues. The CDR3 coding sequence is TGTGCCAGCAGCTTAGGAGGGACTAGCGGGGGGCCCCCGCAGTTCTTC. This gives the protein CASSLGGTSGGPPQFF.

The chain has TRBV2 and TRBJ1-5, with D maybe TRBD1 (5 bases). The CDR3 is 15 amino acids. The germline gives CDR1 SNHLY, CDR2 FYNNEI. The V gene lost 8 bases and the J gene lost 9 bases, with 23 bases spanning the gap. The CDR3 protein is CASGERQPLGSPQHF. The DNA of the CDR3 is TGTGCCAGCGGCGAGAGACAGCCTCTGGGGTCGCCCCAGCATTTT.